One and the same sample provided the 30 T cell receptor beta chains below, sequenced in a study of T cell responses to AZD1222 COVID-19 vaccine. The assay was immunoSEQ multiplex PCR, and TCRdb's table has in-frame clones only and misses some. The table lists fewer than 200,000 clones, roughly 92% of them singletons. The specimen comprised peripheral blood, sampled on day 0 of AZD1222 vaccination. The receptors derive from an adult in good health.

V gene TRBV6-5 combines with J gene TRBJ1-6, with D perhaps TRBD1 (6 bases). V lost 6 bases and J 7 bases, leaving 16 bases between the germline ends. CDR3 length equals 15 residues. Germline V gene data show CDR1 as MNHEY and CDR2 as SVGAGI. Here the CDR3 reads CASRTQGWENSPLHF. The CDR3 DNA sequence: TGTGCCAGCAGGACACAGGGATGGGAAAATTCACCCCTCCACTTT.

Remarks on this clone: One junction end does not reproduce the germline sequence, and a read error may be involved. This sequence joins TRBV7-7 and TRBJ2-2; 10 nucleotides match TRBD1. CDR1 is SSHAT and CDR2 is FNYEAQ in the germline V gene (reference sequence). This CDR3 has 14 residues. The CDR3 DNA reads as TGTGCTAGCAGCGCGGGACAGGGGTCCGGGGAGCTGTTTTTT. This codes for CASSAGQGSGELFF. Full variable domain (missing parts from reference TRBV7-7 and TRBJ2-2): GAGVSQSPRYKVTKRGQDVTLRCDPISSHATLYWYQQALGQGPEFLTYFNYEAQPDKSGLPSDRFSAERPEGSISTLTIQRTEQRDSAMYRCASSAGQGSGELFFGEGSRLTVL.

This sequence joins TRBV5-4 and TRBJ2-2, with TRBD1 matching over 11 bases. The CDR3 is 18 amino acids. Germline loops: CDR1 SGHNT, CDR2 YYREEE (reference sequence). J was trimmed by 0 bases and V by 5 bases; bases with no gene match: 9. DNA of the CDR3: TGTGCCAGCAGGGCCGGGACAGGGGGTTTACCGAACACCGGGGAGCTGTTTTTT. As protein: CASRAGTGGLPNTGELFF.

This clone was counted between two and nine times. Other DNA sequences within the sample encode an identical CDR3. The V gene is TRBV7-9, the J gene TRBJ2-2; D gene ambiguous. In germline, CDR1 is SEHNR, CDR2 FQNEAQ (reference sequence). Trimming removed 5 bases at V and 2 bases at J, with 3 bases between. The length of the CDR3 is 12 residues. In DNA form, the CDR3 reads TGTGCCAGCAGCCTTAACACCGGGGAGCTGTTTTTT. Its protein is CASSLNTGELFF.

J is TRBJ2-2 and V is TRBV7-8; 10 nucleotides line up with TRBD1. Germline lookup yields CDR1 SGHVS and CDR2 FQNEAQ. Trimming took 5 bases from V and 5 from J; bases not matched to a gene: 5. The CDR3 consists of 15 residues. The CDR3 protein is CASSQGQGKTGELFF. The CDR3 DNA sequence: TGTGCCAGCAGCCAGGGACAGGGGAAAACCGGGGAGCTGTTTTTT. The full variable domain, completed using reference TRBV7-8 and TRBJ2-2, is GAGVSQSPRYKVAKRGQDVALRCDPISGHVSLFWYQQALGQGPEFLTYFQNEAQLDKSGLPSDRFFAERPEGSVSTLKIQRTQQEDSAVYLCASSQGQGKTGELFFGEGSRLTVL.

The chain carries TRBV29-1 and TRBJ1-4; D call uncertain. CDR1 and CDR2 from the germline V gene are SQVTM and ANQGSEA. V dropped 5 bases and J dropped 7 bases, with 14 bases sitting between them. This CDR3 has 13 amino acids. Here the CDR3 reads CSVSEHRLEKLFF. The DNA of the CDR3 is TGCAGCGTTAGTGAGCACCGCCTTGAAAAACTGTTTTTT. Variable domain in full (rest from reference TRBV29-1 and TRBJ1-4): SAVISQKPSRDICQRGTSLTIQCQVDSQVTMMFWYRQQPGQSLTLIATANQGSEATYESGFVIDKFPISRPNLTFSTLTVSNMSPEDSSIYLCSVSEHRLEKLFFGSGTQLSVL.

The chain employs TRBV9 and TRBJ1-2; D is unresolved. Per the germline V gene, CDR1 is SGDLS and CDR2 is YYNGEE. This CDR3 is 15 amino acids long. V lost 0 bases to trimming and J lost 4 bases, with 13 bases between them. The CDR3 DNA is TGTGCCAGCAGCGTAGACTCGATTGCCAGCTATGGCTACACCTTC. Translated, it gives CASSVDSIASYGYTF.

The chain links TRBV9 to TRBJ1-2; D ambiguous. V lost 0 bases to trimming and J lost 4 bases, with 1 base between them. In germline, CDR1 is SGDLS, CDR2 YYNGEE. The CDR3 totals 11 residues. CDR3 protein: CASSVGYGYTF. The CDR3 DNA sequence: TGTGCCAGCAGCGTAGGCTATGGCTACACCTTC. The full variable domain, with the rest looked up from reference TRBV9 and TRBJ1-2, is DSGVTQTPKHLITATGQRVTLRCSPRSGDLSVYWYQQSLDQGLQFLIQYYNGEERAKGNILERFSAQQFPDLHSELNLSSLELGDSALYFCASSVGYGYTFGSGTRLTVV.

Only one count was recorded for this clone. The rearrangement uses TRBV19 and TRBJ1-5; 11 positions match TRBD1. Germline lookup yields CDR1 LNHDA and CDR2 SQIVND (reference sequence). CDR3 length equals 16 residues. J was trimmed by 4 bases and V by 4 bases; bases with no gene match: 6. In nucleotides, the CDR3 is TGTGCCAGTAGTAGATCGGACAGGGGGCGGAATCAGCCCCAGCATTTT. Amino acids: CASSRSDRGRNQPQHF.

V usage is TRBV27 and J usage is TRBJ1-1; 7 positions match TRBD1. This CDR3 comprises 16 residues. In germline, CDR1 is MNHEY, CDR2 SMNVEV (reference sequence). The V segment lost 2 bases and the J segment 4 bases; nucleotides outside the gene matches: 10. The CDR3 region has the DNA TGTGCCAGCAGTTTAGTACAGGGGTGGGAGACCACTGAAGCTTTCTTT. Translated: CASSLVQGWETTEAFF.

V usage is TRBV27 and J usage is TRBJ1-4; D may be TRBD1 (6 bases). V lost 4 bases to trimming and J lost 4 bases, with 16 bases between them. Germline assignment: CDR1 MNHEY and CDR2 SMNVEV (reference sequence). CDR3 length: 16 residues. CDR3 DNA: TGTGCCAGCAGTTCTACTGGGACATTACTTAATGAAAAACTGTTTTTT. This gives the protein CASSSTGTLLNEKLFF.

The V call is TRBV7-9, the J call TRBJ2-2, with 10 bases aligning to TRBD2. V gave up 5 bases and J gave up 7 bases; unmatched junction bases: 10. The CDR3 loop spans 16 amino acids. The germline CDR1 and CDR2 sequences are SEHNR and FQNEAQ (reference sequence). CDR3 amino acids: CASSQGLAGVGGELFF. CDR3 DNA: TGTGCCAGCAGCCAAGGGCTAGCGGGAGTTGGCGGGGAGCTGTTTTTT.

The CDR3 region is CASSQGHEGNQPQHF. The CDR3 nucleotides are TGTGCCAGCAGCCAGGGACACGAGGGCAATCAGCCCCAGCATTTT. This chain links TRBV9 with TRBJ1-5; D perhaps matches TRBD1 (6 bases). The length of the CDR3 is 15 residues. CDR1 SGDLS and CDR2 YYNGEE come from the germline V gene. V was pared by 4 bases and J by 2 bases, with 13 bases between. Together with reference TRBV9 and TRBJ1-5, the CDR3 gives the full variable domain: DSGVTQTPKHLITATGQRVTLRCSPRSGDLSVYWYQQSLDQGLQFLIQYYNGEERAKGNILERFSAQQFPDLHSELNLSSLELGDSALYFCASSQGHEGNQPQHFGDGTRLSIL.

The chain combines TRBV7-2 with TRBJ1-6; no clear D gene. Germline-derived CDR1 and CDR2 are SGHTA and FQGNSA. This CDR3 spans 13 amino acids. Trimming shortened V by 5 bases and J by 6 bases, and 8 bases separated the two germline ends. The CDR3 loop reads CASSPEFNSPLHF. CDR3 nucleotides: TGTGCCAGCAGCCCAGAATTTAATTCACCCCTCCACTTT. The full variable domain, with the rest looked up from reference TRBV7-2 and TRBJ1-6, is GAGVSQSPSNKVTEKGKDVELRCDPISGHTALYWYRQSLGQGLEFLIYFQGNSAPDKSGLPSDRFSAERTGGSVSTLTIQRTQQEDSAVYLCASSPEFNSPLHFGNGTRLTVT.

The V gene is TRBV18, the J gene TRBJ2-7, with 7 bases fitting TRBD1. V was pared by 3 bases and J by 5 bases, with 7 bases of the junction left unmatched. The CDR3 has 14 amino acids. CDR1 and CDR2 (germline): KGHSH, LQKENI. As DNA, the CDR3 is TGTGCCAGCTCACCCCCACAGGGGACCAACGAGCAGTACTTC. As protein: CASSPPQGTNEQYF. The whole variable domain, remainder taken from reference TRBV18 and TRBJ2-7, is NAGVMQNPRHLVRRRGQEARLRCSPMKGHSHVYWYRQLPEEGLKFMVYLQKENIIDESGMPKERFSAEFPKEGPSILRIQQVVRGDSAAYFCASSPPQGTNEQYFGPGTRLTVT.

V and J are TRBV27 and TRBJ2-1; tentatively, D is TRBD2 (6 bases). CDR3 length: 16 amino acids. Germline values: CDR1 MNHEY, CDR2 SMNVEV (reference sequence). V gave up 5 bases and J gave up 0 bases, with 14 bases separating them. For the CDR3, the DNA is TGTGCCAGCAGTACCGTCGGCGGGGTCTCCTACAATGAGCAGTTCTTC. This gives the protein CASSTVGGVSYNEQFF.

V is TRBV28 and J is TRBJ2-7; weak D call: TRBD2 (6 bases). The CDR3 totals 13 residues. V gave up 7 bases and J gave up 3 bases, with 13 bases separating them. The germline V gene has CDR1 MDHEN and CDR2 SYDVKM. As DNA, the CDR3 is TGTGCCAGCAACGGGGGTGCCCACTACGAGCAGTACTTC. This translates into CASNGGAHYEQYF.

This chain uses TRBV10-3 with TRBJ1-2, with TRBD1 matching over 9 bases. Per the germline V gene, CDR1 is ENHRY and CDR2 is SYGVKD. CDR3 length equals 13 residues. The ends lost 3 bases at V and 10 bases at J; junction bases unmatched: 6. CDR3 protein: CAISDGTGRDYTF. The CDR3 DNA is TGTGCCATCAGTGACGGGACAGGGAGGGACTACACCTTC.

On this clone: Within the sample, other DNA sequences also encode this same CDR3. The CDR3 coding sequence is TGCGCCAGCAGCCAAGATCAGGGGGCAACTAATGAAAAACTGTTTTTT. Its protein is CASSQDQGATNEKLFF. This chain uses TRBV4-1 with TRBJ1-4; 7 bases agree with TRBD1. The CDR3 is made up of 16 amino acids. V lost 0 bases to trimming and J lost 0 bases; unmatched junction nucleotides: 1. CDR1 is MGHRA, CDR2 YSYEKL, per germline.

The chain carries TRBV18 and TRBJ2-6; D is uncertain. This CDR3 has 15 amino acids. The V gene's germline CDR1 is KGHSH and CDR2 LQKENI. V was clipped by 6 bases and J by 5 bases, with 14 bases between them. The DNA for the CDR3 is TGTGCCAGCTCCCCTCAGACCCCCAGGGCCAACGTCCTGACTTTC. Protein product: CASSPQTPRANVLTF.

As to this clone: The same CDR3 is also encoded by other DNA sequences in this sample. The rearrangement joins TRBV18 to TRBJ2-7; 7 nucleotides line up with TRBD1. The CDR3 covers 14 residues. Trimming took 2 bases from V and 2 from J; bases not matched to a gene: 3. Germline V gene data show CDR1 as KGHSH and CDR2 as LQKENI. The CDR3 is CASSPRQGPYEQYF. CDR3 DNA sequence: TGTGCCAGCTCACCAAGACAGGGACCCTACGAGCAGTACTTC.

The chain is built from TRBV18 and TRBJ1-1; possible D gene TRBD1, 6 bases. The germline CDR1 and CDR2 sequences are KGHSH and LQKENI. This CDR3 spans 14 amino acids. The V gene lost 6 bases and the J gene lost 0 bases, with 11 bases spanning the gap. CDR3 DNA: TGTGCCAGCTCCCAGGGGCAAATGAACACTGAAGCTTTCTTT. As protein: CASSQGQMNTEAFF.

The rearrangement joins TRBV28 to TRBJ1-6, with 9 bases matching TRBD1. From germline, CDR1 is MDHEN and CDR2 SYDVKM. The CDR3 consists of 17 residues. V gave up 2 bases and J gave up 10 bases; unmatched junction bases: 12. The CDR3 coding sequence is TGTGCCAGCAGTTTAAGTGGATACGGGACAGGGCGATCACCCCTCCACTTT. Protein: CASSLSGYGTGRSPLHF.

J is TRBJ1-4 and V is TRBV2, with D hard to call. CDR1 SNHLY and CDR2 FYNNEI come from the germline V gene. Trimming removed 7 bases at V and 4 bases at J, with 13 bases between. This CDR3 region has 14 residues. In DNA form, the CDR3 reads TGTGCCAGCATAACTGCGCCCGGTAATGAAAAACTGTTTTTT. Translating it yields CASITAPGNEKLFF.

This chain connects TRBV6-5 to TRBJ1-1; a possible D gene is TRBD1 (6 bases). Germline CDR1 is MNHEY and CDR2 is SVGAGI. Trimming cost V 0 bases and J 3 bases, with 11 bases left between them. This CDR3 region has 15 residues. CDR3 coding DNA: TGTGCCAGCAGTTACTCCGGCAGGGGATACACTGAAGCTTTCTTT. It yields the protein CASSYSGRGYTEAFF.

The V and J genes are TRBV6-5 and TRBJ2-7; D is uncertain. Trimming took off 6 bases at V and 3 bases at J, with 15 bases between the two ends. Germline V gene lookup returns CDR1 MNHEY and CDR2 SVGAGI. This CDR3 contains 14 residues. For the CDR3, the DNA is TGTGCCAGCAGACCAAAGGGCCGCTTCTACGAGCAGTACTTC. It is translated as CASRPKGRFYEQYF.

The rearrangement joins TRBV30 to TRBJ1-5; D unresolved. The ends were cut back, 2 bases at V and 1 base at J, with 12 bases in the middle. Per the germline V gene, CDR1 is GTSNPN and CDR2 is SVGIG (reference sequence). The CDR3 is 15 residues long. The CDR3: CAWSSGSSSNQPQHF. In DNA, the CDR3 is TGTGCCTGGAGTTCGGGGAGCTCGAGCAATCAGCCCCAGCATTTT.

The chain joins TRBV9 to TRBJ2-3; 7 bases agree with TRBD2. The V and J ends lost 0 bases and 0 bases, in that order; junction bases with no gene match: 7. The CDR3 is 17 amino acids. Germline CDR1 and CDR2: SGDLS and YYNGEE. The CDR3 here is CASSVAGGGTSTDTQYF. The CDR3 nucleotides read TGTGCCAGCAGCGTAGCCGGGGGAGGGACTAGCACAGATACGCAGTATTTT.

This clone was seen a handful of times. The chain combines TRBV5-6 with TRBJ1-2, with D perhaps matching TRBD1 (5 bases). There are 14 residues in the CDR3. Trimming cost V 0 bases and J 4 bases, with 10 bases left between them. Per germline, CDR1 SGHDT and CDR2 YYEEEE. As DNA, the CDR3 is TGTGCCAGCAGCTTGGCTGAGCAGGGCTATGGCTACACCTTC. It encodes CASSLAEQGYGYTF.

This clone was counted a single time. The rearrangement uses TRBV18 and TRBJ2-3; no reliable D call. CDR1 is KGHSH, CDR2 LQKENI, per germline. CDR3 length: 14 amino acids. The V end was cut by 3 bases, the J end by 0 bases, with 7 bases between. The CDR3 DNA follows: TGTGCCAGCTCACCTCCCTCAAGCACAGATACGCAGTATTTT. The encoded protein is CASSPPSSTDTQYF. The full variable domain, with the rest looked up from reference TRBV18 and TRBJ2-3, is NAGVMQNPRHLVRRRGQEARLRCSPMKGHSHVYWYRQLPEEGLKFMVYLQKENIIDESGMPKERFSAEFPKEGPSILRIQQVVRGDSAAYFCASSPPSSTDTQYFGPGTRLTVL.